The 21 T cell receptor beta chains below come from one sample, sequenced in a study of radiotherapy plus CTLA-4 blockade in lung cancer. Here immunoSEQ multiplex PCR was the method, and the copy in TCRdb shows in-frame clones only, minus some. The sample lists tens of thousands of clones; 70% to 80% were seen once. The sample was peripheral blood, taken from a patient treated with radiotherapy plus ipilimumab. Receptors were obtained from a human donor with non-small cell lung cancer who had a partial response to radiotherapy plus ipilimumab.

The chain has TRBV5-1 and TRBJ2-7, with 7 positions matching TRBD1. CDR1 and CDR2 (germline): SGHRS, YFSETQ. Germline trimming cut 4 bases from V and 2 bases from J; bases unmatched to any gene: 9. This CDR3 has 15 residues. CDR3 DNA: TGCGCCAGCAGCGGTAGCCCGGGACAGACCTACGAGCAGTACTTC. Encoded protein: CASSGSPGQTYEQYF.

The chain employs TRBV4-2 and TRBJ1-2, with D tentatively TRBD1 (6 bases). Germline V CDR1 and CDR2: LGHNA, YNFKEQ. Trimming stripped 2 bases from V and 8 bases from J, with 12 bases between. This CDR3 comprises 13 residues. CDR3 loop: CASSQNRDDGYTF. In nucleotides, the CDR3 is TGTGCCAGCAGCCAAAACAGGGACGACGGCTACACCTTC.

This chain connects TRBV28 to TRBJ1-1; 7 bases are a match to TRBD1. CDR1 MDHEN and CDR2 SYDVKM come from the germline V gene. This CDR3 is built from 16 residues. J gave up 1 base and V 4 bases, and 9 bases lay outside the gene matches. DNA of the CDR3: TGTGCCAGCAGTTCTGCGTACAGGGGTGGGAACACTGAAGCTTTCTTT. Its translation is CASSSAYRGGNTEAFF.

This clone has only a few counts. The DNA of the CDR3 is TGTGCCAGCAGTGACCGGACAGGGGCGTACGGTTACGAGCAGTACTTC. It codes for CASSDRTGAYGYEQYF. This sequence joins TRBV25-1 and TRBJ2-7; 9 positions agree with TRBD1. V gave up 3 bases and J gave up 4 bases; unmatched junction bases: 10. Germline V lookup: CDR1 MGHDK, CDR2 SYGVNS. The CDR3 length is 16 residues.

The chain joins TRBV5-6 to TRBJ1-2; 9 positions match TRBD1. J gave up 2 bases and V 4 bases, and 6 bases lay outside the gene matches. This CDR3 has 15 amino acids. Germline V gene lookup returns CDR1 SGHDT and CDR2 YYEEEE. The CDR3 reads CASSTPGTGNYGYTF. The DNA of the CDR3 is TGTGCCAGCAGCACACCCGGGACAGGGAACTATGGCTACACCTTC.

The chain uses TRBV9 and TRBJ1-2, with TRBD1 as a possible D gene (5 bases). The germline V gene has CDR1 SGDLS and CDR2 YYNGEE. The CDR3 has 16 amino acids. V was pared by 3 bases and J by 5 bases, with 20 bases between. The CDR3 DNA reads TGTGCCAGCAGCGCAGTATTGCCGGGACTTAAATATGGCTACACCTTC. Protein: CASSAVLPGLKYGYTF.

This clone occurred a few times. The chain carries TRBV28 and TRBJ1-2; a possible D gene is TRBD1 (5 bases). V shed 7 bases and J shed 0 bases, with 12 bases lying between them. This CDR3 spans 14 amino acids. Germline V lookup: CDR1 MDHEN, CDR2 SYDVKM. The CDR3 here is CASNLGGANYGYTF. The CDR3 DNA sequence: TGTGCCAGCAACTTGGGGGGGGCTAACTATGGCTACACCTTC.

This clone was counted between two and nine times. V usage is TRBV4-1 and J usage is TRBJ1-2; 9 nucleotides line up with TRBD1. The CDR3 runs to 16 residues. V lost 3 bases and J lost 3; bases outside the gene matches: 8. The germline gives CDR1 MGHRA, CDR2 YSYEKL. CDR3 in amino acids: CASSQSGTGTDYGYTF. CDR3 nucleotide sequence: TGCGCCAGCAGCCAGTCCGGGACAGGGACGGACTATGGCTACACCTTC.

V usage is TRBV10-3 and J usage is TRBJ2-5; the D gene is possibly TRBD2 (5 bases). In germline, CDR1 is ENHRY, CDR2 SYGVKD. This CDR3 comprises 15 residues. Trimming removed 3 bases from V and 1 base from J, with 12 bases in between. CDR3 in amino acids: CAISDSSGSQETQYF. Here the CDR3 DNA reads TGTGCCATCAGTGATAGTTCGGGATCCCAAGAGACCCAGTACTTC.

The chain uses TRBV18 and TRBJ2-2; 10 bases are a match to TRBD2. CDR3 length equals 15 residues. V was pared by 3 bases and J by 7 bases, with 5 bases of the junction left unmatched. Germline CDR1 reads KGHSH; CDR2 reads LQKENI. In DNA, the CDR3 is TGTGCCAGCTCACCCGGGACTAGCGAAGGCGGGGAGCTGTTTTTT. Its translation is CASSPGTSEGGELFF.

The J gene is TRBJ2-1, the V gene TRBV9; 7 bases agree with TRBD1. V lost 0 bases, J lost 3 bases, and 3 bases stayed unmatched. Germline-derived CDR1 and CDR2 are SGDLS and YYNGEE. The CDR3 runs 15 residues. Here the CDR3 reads CASSVVGGGYNEQFF. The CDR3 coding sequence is TGTGCCAGCAGCGTAGTAGGGGGCGGCTACAATGAGCAGTTCTTC.

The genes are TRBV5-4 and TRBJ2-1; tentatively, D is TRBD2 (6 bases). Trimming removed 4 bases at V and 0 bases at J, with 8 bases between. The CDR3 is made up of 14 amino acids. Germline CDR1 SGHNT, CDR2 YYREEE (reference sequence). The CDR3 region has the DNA TGTGCCAGCAGCGGGAGGAGCTCCTACAATGAGCAGTTCTTC. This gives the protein CASSGRSSYNEQFF.

CDR3 DNA: TGTGCCAGCAGCCCGGGGGACCTGGAGCAGTACTTC. Its translation is CASSPGDLEQYF. This chain links TRBV7-2 with TRBJ2-7; possibly TRBD2 for D (6 bases). V shed 5 bases and J shed 7 bases, with 12 bases lying between them. This CDR3 has 12 amino acids. The V gene's germline CDR1 is SGHTA and CDR2 FQGNSA.

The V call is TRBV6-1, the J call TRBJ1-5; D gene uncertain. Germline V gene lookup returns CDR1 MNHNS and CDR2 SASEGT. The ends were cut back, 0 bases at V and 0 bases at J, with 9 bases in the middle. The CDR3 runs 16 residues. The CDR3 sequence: CASSEAGVYSNQPQHF. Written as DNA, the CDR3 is TGTGCCAGCAGTGAAGCAGGAGTCTATAGCAATCAGCCCCAGCATTTT.

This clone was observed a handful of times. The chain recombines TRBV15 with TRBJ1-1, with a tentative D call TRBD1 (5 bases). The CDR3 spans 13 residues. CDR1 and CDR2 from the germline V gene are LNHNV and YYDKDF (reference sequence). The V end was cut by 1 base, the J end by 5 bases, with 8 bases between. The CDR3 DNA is TGTGCCACCAGCAGAGGGGGGGGGACTGAAGCTTTCTTT. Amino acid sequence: CATSRGGGTEAFF.

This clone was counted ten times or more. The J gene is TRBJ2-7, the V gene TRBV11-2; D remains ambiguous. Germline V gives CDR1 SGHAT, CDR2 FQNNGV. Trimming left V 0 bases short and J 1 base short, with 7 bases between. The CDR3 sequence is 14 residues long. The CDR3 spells CASSLEAASYEQYF. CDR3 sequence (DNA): TGTGCCAGCAGCTTAGAAGCCGCTTCCTACGAGCAGTACTTC.

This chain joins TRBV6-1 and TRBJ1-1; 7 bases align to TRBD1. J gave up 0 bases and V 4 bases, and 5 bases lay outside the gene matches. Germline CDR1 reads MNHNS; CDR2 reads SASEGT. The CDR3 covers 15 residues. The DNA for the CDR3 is TGTGCCAGCAGTGCGGGCAGGGGGGTGAACACTGAAGCTTTCTTT. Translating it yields CASSAGRGVNTEAFF.

The CDR3 region is CASAGDYGYTF. The CDR3 nucleotides are TGTGCCAGCGCCGGGGACTATGGCTACACCTTC. This chain uses TRBV6-5 with TRBJ1-2, with D hard to call. CDR1 MNHEY and CDR2 SVGAGI come from the germline V gene. The CDR3 is 11 residues long. V was shortened by 8 bases and J by 3 bases, with 7 bases between the two germline ends.

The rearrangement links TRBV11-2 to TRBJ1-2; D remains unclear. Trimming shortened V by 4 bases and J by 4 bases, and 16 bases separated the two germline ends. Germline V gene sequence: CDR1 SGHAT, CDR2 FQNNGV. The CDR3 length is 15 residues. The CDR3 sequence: CASSSLRVPSYGYTF. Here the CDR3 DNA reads TGTGCCAGCAGCTCTTTACGCGTCCCGAGCTATGGCTACACCTTC.

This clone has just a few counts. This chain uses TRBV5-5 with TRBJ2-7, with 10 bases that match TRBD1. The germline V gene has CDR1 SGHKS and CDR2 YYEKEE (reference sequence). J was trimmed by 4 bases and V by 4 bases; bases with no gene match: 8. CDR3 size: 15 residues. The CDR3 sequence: CASSRTTGGGYEQYF. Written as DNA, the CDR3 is TGTGCCAGCAGCCGCACGACAGGGGGCGGGTACGAGCAGTACTTC.

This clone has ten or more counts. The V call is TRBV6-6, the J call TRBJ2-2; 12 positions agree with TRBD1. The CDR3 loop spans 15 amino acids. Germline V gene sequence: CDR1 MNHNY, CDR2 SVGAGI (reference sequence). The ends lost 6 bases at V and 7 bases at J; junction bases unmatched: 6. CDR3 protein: CASSRGQGAGGELFF. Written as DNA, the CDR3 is TGTGCCAGCAGCAGGGGACAGGGGGCGGGCGGGGAGCTGTTTTTT.